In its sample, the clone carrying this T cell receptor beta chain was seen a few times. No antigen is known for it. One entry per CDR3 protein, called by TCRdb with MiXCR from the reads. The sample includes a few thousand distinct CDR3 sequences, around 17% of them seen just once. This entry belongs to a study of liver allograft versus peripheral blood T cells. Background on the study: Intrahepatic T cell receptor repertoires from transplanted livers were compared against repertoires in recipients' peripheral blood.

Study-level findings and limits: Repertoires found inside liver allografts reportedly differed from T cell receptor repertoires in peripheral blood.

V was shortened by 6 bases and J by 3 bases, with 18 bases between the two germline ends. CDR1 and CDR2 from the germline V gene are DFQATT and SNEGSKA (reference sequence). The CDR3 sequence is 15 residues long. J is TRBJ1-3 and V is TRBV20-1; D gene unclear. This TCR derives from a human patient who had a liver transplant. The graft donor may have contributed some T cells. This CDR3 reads CSALGSRRDGNTIYF. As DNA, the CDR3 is TGCAGTGCCTTAGGCTCCCGGAGGGATGGAAACACCATATATTTT.